This entry lists 25 T cell receptor beta chains sequenced from one sample in a study of blood T cells in healthy people across ages. The authors ran a second PCR of roughly 7 to 11 cycles using a sample-barcoded 5' primer and a J-beta primer mix. TCRdb used MiXCR to reprocess the 5' RACE reads, holding one entry per CDR3 protein. Here the sample spans about 650,000 distinct CDR3 sequences, roughly 32% being singletons. The specimen was blood. All receptors come from an elderly woman in good health.

This clonotype has at least ten counts. The chain has TRBV7-2 and TRBJ1-2, with D maybe TRBD1 (5 bases). CDR1 SGHTA and CDR2 FQGNSA come from the germline V gene. V lost 5 bases to trimming and J lost 3 bases, with 10 bases between them. The CDR3 has 13 amino acids. This CDR3 reads CASSPQGDYGYTF. CDR3 nucleotides: TGTGCCAGCAGCCCCCAAGGGGACTATGGCTACACCTTC. Complete variable domain (other parts from reference TRBV7-2 and TRBJ1-2): GAGVSQSPSNKVTEKGKDVELRCDPISGHTALYWYRQSLGQGLEFLIYFQGNSAPDKSGLPSDRFSAERTGGSVSTLTIQRTQQEDSAVYLCASSPQGDYGYTFGSGTRLTVV.

The V call is TRBV20-1, the J call TRBJ2-7, with a weak D call TRBD2 (6 bases). From germline, CDR1 is DFQATT and CDR2 SNEGSKA (reference sequence). The CDR3 covers 14 residues. Deletions cut 3 bases from V and 0 bases from J, with 12 bases between. The CDR3 DNA reads TGCAGTGCTAGGAGGCAGGGACTCTCCTACGAGCAGTACTTC. It codes for CSARRQGLSYEQYF.

Of note for this clonotype: The junction shows a germline mismatch at one end, possibly a read error. This rearrangement joins TRBV5-8 to TRBJ2-1; D might be TRBD2 (6 bases). This CDR3 has 15 residues. Germline CDR1 SGHTS, CDR2 YDEGEE. The CDR3 region is CASNPYGSPNNGQFF. In DNA, the CDR3 is TGTGCCAGCAACCCATACGGGAGCCCAAACAATGGGCAGTTCTTC.

As to this clonotype: One end of the junction varies from germline; a read error may be responsible. The V and J genes are TRBV7-2 and TRBJ2-3; 9 bases are a match to TRBD1. The germline CDR1 and CDR2 sequences are SGHTA and FQGNSA. There are 16 residues in the CDR3. The CDR3 nucleotides are TGTGTCAGCAGCCCCTGGACAGGGGCCAACACAGATACGCAGTATTTT. This gives the protein CVSSPWTGANTDTQYF.

The chain is built from TRBV19 and TRBJ2-6; D unresolved. V lost 5 bases to trimming and J lost 0 bases, with 11 bases between them. The CDR3 runs to 16 residues. Germline values: CDR1 LNHDA, CDR2 SQIVND (reference sequence). This chain's CDR3 is CASSFGRTSGANVLTF. The CDR3 region has the DNA TGTGCCAGTAGTTTTGGACGGACCTCTGGGGCCAACGTCCTGACTTTC.

V is TRBV6-2 or TRBV6-3 and J is TRBJ2-7; 9 bases agree with TRBD2. Germline CDR1 MNHEY, CDR2 SVGEGT. This CDR3 is built from 14 residues. V lost 5 bases, J lost 7 bases, and 9 bases stayed unmatched. DNA for the CDR3: TGTGCCAGCAGTCTAGCGGGGCCGATTGGGGAGCAGTACTTC. Translation: CASSLAGPIGEQYF.

The chain has TRBV2 and TRBJ1-4; no clear D. Germline CDR1 SNHLY, CDR2 FYNNEI. This CDR3 region has 16 residues. V was pared by 0 bases and J by 7 bases, with 15 bases between. This CDR3 is CASSEAGGHGSEKLFF. CDR3 DNA sequence: TGTGCCAGCAGTGAAGCCGGAGGTCACGGGTCTGAAAAACTGTTTTTT.

This chain links TRBV7-8 with TRBJ1-1; D ambiguous. CDR3 length: 14 amino acids. Germline CDR1 is SGHVS and CDR2 is FQNEAQ. The V and J ends lost 4 bases and 1 base respectively, with 10 bases between them. CDR3 bases: TGTGCCAGCAGCTCAGGACCCTCGAACACTGAAGCTTTCTTT. Its protein is CASSSGPSNTEAFF.

This clonotype was counted a few times. The chain has TRBV11-2 and TRBJ1-1; D possibly corresponds to TRBD1 (6 bases). The CDR3 runs to 15 residues. Deletions cut 5 bases from V and 0 bases from J, with 13 bases between. The germline V gene encodes CDR1 SGHAT and CDR2 FQNNGV. Here the CDR3 DNA reads TGTGCCAGCAGCCCCCGACAGGCGGTGAACACTGAAGCTTTCTTT. This translates into CASSPRQAVNTEAFF.

CDR3 protein: CASRFRRESTEAFF. The CDR3 coding sequence is TGTGCCAGCAGATTTAGAAGGGAGAGCACTGAAGCTTTCTTT. The chain couples TRBV7-2 to TRBJ1-1; D call uncertain. The CDR3 is made up of 14 amino acids. Trimming took off 6 bases at V and 4 bases at J, with 15 bases between the two ends. The germline V gene encodes CDR1 SGHTA and CDR2 FQGNSA.

In this sample, this clonotype turned up a few times. A much more abundant neighbour one base away suggests this may be a read error. The gene calls are TRBV20-1 and TRBJ1-2; TRBD1 is a possible D gene (6 bases). The CDR3 runs to 13 residues. The V end was cut by 6 bases, the J end by 8 bases, with 19 bases between. CDR1 is DFQATT, CDR2 SNEGSKA, per germline (reference sequence). CDR3 coding DNA: TGCAGTGCCGGTGGGGGGGCGTGTGACGGCTACACCTTC. Amino acids: CSAGGGACDGYTF.

The chain employs TRBV20-1 and TRBJ1-5; 10 bases line up with TRBD1. Germline lookup yields CDR1 DFQATT and CDR2 SNEGSKA (reference sequence). Unmatched junction bases numbered 14, after V lost 6 bases and J lost 9 bases. The CDR3 sequence is 15 residues long. DNA for the CDR3: TGCAGTGCCCTCGGACAGGGGGGACCACTTTGGCCCCAGCATTTT. It is translated as CSALGQGGPLWPQHF.

V is TRBV5-1 and J is TRBJ2-7, with 10 bases aligning to TRBD1. V was pared by 5 bases and J by 5 bases, with 7 bases of the junction left unmatched. CDR1 is SGHRS, CDR2 YFSETQ, per germline. This CDR3 comprises 14 residues. Here the CDR3 reads CASSRGTGDHEQYF. CDR3 DNA: TGCGCCAGCAGTAGAGGGACAGGGGACCACGAGCAGTACTTC.

Ten or more counts support this clonotype. The chain links TRBV20-1 to TRBJ1-2, with 8 bases matching TRBD1. Per the germline V gene, CDR1 is DFQATT and CDR2 is SNEGSKA (reference sequence). The V gene end was trimmed by 0 bases and the J gene end by 7 bases; junction bases not matched to a gene: 7. The CDR3 runs 14 residues. The CDR3 protein is CSAREAGGGSGYTF. CDR3 DNA sequence: TGCAGTGCTAGAGAGGCAGGGGGCGGATCTGGCTACACCTTC.

The sample holds many counts of this clonotype. The chain employs TRBV4-3 and TRBJ1-2; D is possibly TRBD1 (5 bases). CDR1 is LGHNA and CDR2 is YSLEER in the germline V gene. V was clipped by 4 bases and J by 7 bases, with 13 bases between them. The CDR3 has 13 residues. The CDR3: CASSPDLGLGYTF. The CDR3 DNA reads as TGCGCCAGCAGCCCCGACCTGGGGCTTGGCTACACCTTC.

With respect to this clonotype: This may be a read error, as it is one base from a much larger clone. The V gene is TRBV24-1, the J gene TRBJ2-3; a possible D gene is TRBD1 (7 bases). CDR1 is KGHDR, CDR2 SFDVKD, per germline. This CDR3 has 14 amino acids. The CDR3 DNA is TGTGCCACCGGAGGGGGCGGAAGCACAGATACGCGGTATTTT. It translates to CATGGGGSTDTRYF.

On this clonotype: One base away lies a much larger clone, so this may be a sequencing read error. This is likely a read error, given that the CDR3 carries no conserved phenylalanine or tryptophan at its end. V and J are TRBV20-1 and TRBJ2-3; D gene ambiguous. The CDR3 contains 13 residues. The germline V and J ends were trimmed by 6 bases and 4 bases, with 14 bases remaining between them. The germline gives CDR1 DFQATT, CDR2 SNEGSKA (reference sequence). The CDR3 reads CSAPESGPDTQYL. The CDR3 nucleotides read TGCAGTGCCCCAGAGAGTGGGCCAGATACGCAGTATTTG.

This chain joins TRBV30 and TRBJ1-6; 7 bases agree with TRBD1. The CDR3 is 15 residues long. V lost 4 bases to trimming and J lost 9 bases; unmatched junction nucleotides: 12. The germline CDR1 and CDR2 sequences are GTSNPN and SVGIG (reference sequence). The CDR3 protein is CAWTRGQRIFSPLHF. As DNA, the CDR3 is TGTGCCTGGACCCGGGGACAGCGGATCTTTTCACCCCTCCACTTT. The full variable domain, in which reference TRBV30 and TRBJ1-6 provide the parts outside the CDR3, is SQTIHQWPATLVQPVGSPLSLECTVEGTSNPNLYWYRQAAGRGLQLLFYSVGIGQISSEVPQNLSASRPQDRQFILSSKKLLLSDSGFYLCAWTRGQRIFSPLHFGNGTRLTVT.

J is TRBJ2-7 and V is TRBV10-3, with TRBD1 as a possible D gene (5 bases). The CDR3 has 15 residues. Germline V gene sequence: CDR1 ENHRY, CDR2 SYGVKD. The germline V and J ends were trimmed by 2 bases and 2 bases, with 13 bases remaining between them. The CDR3 sequence: CAISETTVKPYEQYF. Written as DNA, the CDR3 is TGTGCCATCAGTGAGACGACAGTAAAGCCCTACGAGCAGTACTTC.

This clonotype has a handful of counts. CDR3 DNA sequence: TGTGCCAGCAGCGTAGCTGATGGCACTGAAGCTTTCTTT. Amino acid sequence: CASSVADGTEAFF. This rearrangement joins TRBV9 to TRBJ1-1; no definite D call. V lost 0 bases and J lost 4, with 7 bases in between. CDR1 SGDLS and CDR2 YYNGEE come from the germline V gene. CDR3 length equals 13 residues.

This clonotype has a count of ten or more. CDR3 residues: CASTPGRGGAKNIQYF. The CDR3 DNA reads as TGCGCCAGCACCCCGGGGAGGGGGGGTGCCAAAAACATTCAGTACTTC. This chain joins TRBV5-1 and TRBJ2-4, with D possibly TRBD2 on 7 matching bases. Germline V gives CDR1 SGHRS, CDR2 YFSETQ. The CDR3 spans 16 residues. V was shortened by 6 bases and J by 1 base, with 17 bases between the two germline ends.

This chain joins TRBV7-9 and TRBJ2-6; TRBD1 matches 9 bases. This CDR3 region has 18 residues. Trimming removed 6 bases from V and 4 bases from J; junction bases left unmatched: 13. Germline CDR1 reads SEHNR; CDR2 reads FQNEAQ (reference sequence). DNA for the CDR3: TGTGCCAGCAGTTACCGGGGACAGGGACTACGCGGGGCCAACGTCCTGACTTTC. Protein product: CASSYRGQGLRGANVLTF.

Regarding this clonotype: It may be a read error: a sequence one base away is much more abundant. V and J are TRBV7-2 and TRBJ2-3; 7 nucleotides match TRBD1. Germline values: CDR1 SGHTA, CDR2 FQGNSA. The CDR3 runs to 14 residues. DNA of the CDR3: TGTGCCAGCAGCTCCGACAGGGCCAAAGATGCGCAGTATTTT. Residues: CASSSDRAKDAQYF.

The chain recombines TRBV12-3 or TRBV12-4 with TRBJ1-5; 8 bases agree with TRBD1. Trimming at V came to 11 bases and at J to 1 base, leaving 13 bases not matched to a gene. The CDR3 runs to 16 residues. The CDR3, as DNA: TGTGCCGGCAAAGGGACAGGCTCTTTCAGCAATCAGCCCCAGCATTTT. This codes for CAGKGTGSFSNQPQHF.

This rearrangement joins TRBV20-1 to TRBJ1-3; TRBD1 might be the D (5 bases). CDR3 size: 15 residues. Trimming removed 2 bases at V and 3 bases at J, with 14 bases between. The germline gives CDR1 DFQATT, CDR2 SNEGSKA (reference sequence). In DNA form, the CDR3 reads TGCAGTGCTAGAAGGACGCAGGGTATTGGAAACACCATATATTTT. It specifies CSARRTQGIGNTIYF.